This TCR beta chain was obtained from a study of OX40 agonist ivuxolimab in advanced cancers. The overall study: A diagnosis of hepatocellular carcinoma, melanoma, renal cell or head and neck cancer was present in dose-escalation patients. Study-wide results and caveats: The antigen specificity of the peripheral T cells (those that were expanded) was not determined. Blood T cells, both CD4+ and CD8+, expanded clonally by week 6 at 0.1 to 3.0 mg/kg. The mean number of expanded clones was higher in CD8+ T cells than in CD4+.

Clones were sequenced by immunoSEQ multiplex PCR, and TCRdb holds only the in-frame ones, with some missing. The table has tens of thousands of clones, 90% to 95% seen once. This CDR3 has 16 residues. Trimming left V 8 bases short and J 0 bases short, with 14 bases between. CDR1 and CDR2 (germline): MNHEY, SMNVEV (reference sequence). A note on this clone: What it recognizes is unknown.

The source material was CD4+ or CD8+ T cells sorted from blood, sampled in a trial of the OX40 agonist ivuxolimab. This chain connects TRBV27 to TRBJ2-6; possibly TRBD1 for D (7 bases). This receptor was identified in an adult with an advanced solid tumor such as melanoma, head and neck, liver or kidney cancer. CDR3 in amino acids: CASAGQIFSGANVLTF. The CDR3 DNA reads TGTGCCAGCGCGGGACAGATCTTCTCTGGGGCCAACGTCCTGACTTTC.